A selection of T cell receptor beta chains follows, all from one sample in a study of shared clonotypes between healthy human individuals. Here immunoSEQ multiplex PCR was the method, and the copy in TCRdb shows in-frame clones only, minus some. The sample has nearly 1 million clones; 60% to 85% are singletons. What was sequenced was memory CD4+ T cells sorted from blood. These receptors were obtained from a man between 18 and 29 years old in good health. Each CDR3 is given with its conserved first and last residue. A D gene is named only where the DNA matches it firmly. Only part of the rows carry a size: once, few, many, or a class if the clone is expanded.

cdr3_nt,cdr3_aa,d_call,v_call,clone_size,j_call
TGCGCCAGCGCCCTGAATAGGGTAACAGATACGCAGTATTTT,CASALNRVTDTQYF,-,TRBV5-1,-,TRBJ2-3
TGCGCCAGCAGGCCTAGTCTCACGGGGAACACTGAAGCTTTCTTT,CASRPSLTGNTEAFF,-,TRBV10-1,-,TRBJ1-1
TGCGCCAGCAGCTTGAACGGCGGGAGAGGTAATGAGCAGTTCTTC,CASSLNGGRGNEQFF,TRBD2,TRBV5-1,-,TRBJ2-1
TGTGCCAGCAGCTTAGTGCAGGGGAAAACCGGGGAGCTGTTTTTT,CASSLVQGKTGELFF,-,TRBV7-2,-,TRBJ2-2
TGTGCCTACCAAATATGGGATGGAGGCTACACCTTC,CAYQIWDGGYTF,-,TRBV30,-,TRBJ1-2
TGTGCCAGCAGCTCTGCTAGCGGGAGGGACCACGAGCAGTACTTC,CASSSASGRDHEQYF,TRBD2,TRBV5-4,-,TRBJ2-7
TGTGCCAGCAGGAATTGGGGGGCCAAAATGAACACTGAAGCTTTCTTT,CASRNWGAKMNTEAFF,-,TRBV5-6,-,TRBJ1-1
TGTGCCAGTAGTGGGGTTGGGGGTTCGGAGACCCAGTACTTC,CASSGVGGSETQYF,-,TRBV19,-,TRBJ2-5
TGTGCCAGCTCACCGGTCGGGACGGCTAATTACGAGCAGTACTTC,CASSPVGTANYEQYF,-,TRBV18,-,TRBJ2-7
TGCAGCGTTGGAGGGGCAGGGCGGATGAACACTGGAGCTTTCTTT,CSVGGAGRMNTGAFF,-,TRBV29-1,-,TRBJ1-1
TGCGCCAGCAGCCTGGTGGCGATGGGGGCGTCTGGGGCCAACGTCCTGACTTTC,CASSLVAMGASGANVLTF,-,TRBV5-1,-,TRBJ2-6
TGTGCCAGCAGTTACTCGGCAGGGCTTTACGAGCAGTACTTC,CASSYSAGLYEQYF,-,TRBV6-5,-,TRBJ2-7
TGTGCCAGCTGTTTGGGGGTTGGAACGCAGTATTTT,CASCLGVGTQYF,-,TRBV11-2,-,TRBJ2-3
TGTGCCAGCTCGGGGGGACATGATACGCAGTATTTT,CASSGGHDTQYF,-,TRBV28,few,TRBJ2-3
TGCGCCAGCAGCCAACAGGGACATGGGGCCAACGTCCTGACTTTC,CASSQQGHGANVLTF,-,TRBV4-3,-,TRBJ2-6
TGTGCCAGCAGCCCATACGTGGCTATGAACACTGAAGCTTTCTTT,CASSPYVAMNTEAFF,-,TRBV9,-,TRBJ1-1
TGCGCCAGCAGCTTGGCGGCCCAACCTAAGACTGAGACCCAGTACTTC,CASSLAAQPKTETQYF,-,TRBV5-1,-,TRBJ2-5
TGCAGCGTATCAGAGACTAACTATGGCTACACCTTC,CSVSETNYGYTF,-,TRBV29-1,-,TRBJ1-2
TGTGCCAGCAGTTCCAGGGGGACCGATCAGCCCCAGCATTTT,CASSSRGTDQPQHF,TRBD1,TRBV6-5,once,TRBJ1-5
TGTGCCAGCGGAATAAAAATGAACACTGAAGCTTTCTTT,CASGIKMNTEAFF,-,TRBV11-2,-,TRBJ1-1
TGTGCCAGCAGTGACAGAGCCACGAACACCGGGGAGCTGTTTTTT,CASSDRATNTGELFF,-,TRBV2,-,TRBJ2-2
TGTGCCAGCAGCTCCTCGGGGGGCTACGAGCAGTACTTC,CASSSSGGYEQYF,TRBD2,TRBV7-3,-,TRBJ2-7
TGTGCCAGCAGCTTAGGGGGGACTTCTCGCGAGGAGCAGTACTTC,CASSLGGTSREEQYF,-,TRBV11-3,once,TRBJ2-7
TGCGCCAGCAGCCAAGGGGCGGGAGGGGCCGTGAACGAGCAGTACTTC,CASSQGAGGAVNEQYF,TRBD2,TRBV4-1,-,TRBJ2-7
TGTGCCGGCGGCGGGGTGGGGGATACGACCCAGTACTTC,CAGGGVGDTTQYF,-,TRBV2,-,TRBJ2-5
TGCGCCAGCAGCGCCCGGAGGGGAGGCGAGCAGTACTTC,CASSARRGGEQYF,-,TRBV5-1,-,TRBJ2-7
TGTGCCAGCAGCCCCCGTCGGGCGGAGAACACCGGGGAGCTGTTTTTT,CASSPRRAENTGELFF,-,TRBV9,-,TRBJ2-2